The 18 T cell receptor beta chains reported below all come from one sample, sequenced in a study of cytomegalovirus exposure and HLA in healthy donors. Use of 60 Vbeta and 13 Jbeta primers characterized the PCR. Generated by immunoSEQ multiplex PCR, the TCRdb table keeps only in-frame clones and is missing some. The sample lists around 54,000 clones; about 78% were seen once. Material: PBMCs. Source of these receptors: a man between 25 and 39 years old in good health and CMV-seropositive.

This chain joins TRBV7-6 and TRBJ1-3, with no clear D. This CDR3 is built from 15 residues. The germline CDR1 and CDR2 sequences are SGHVS and FNYEAQ. V lost 0 bases, J lost 4 bases, and 10 bases lay in between. Written as DNA, the CDR3 is TGTGCCAGCAGCTTAGCGTATGGAGGGGGAAACACCATATATTTT. Its protein is CASSLAYGGGNTIYF.

The chain joins TRBV6-5 to TRBJ2-2; 8 bases line up with TRBD1. This CDR3 is built from 15 residues. The germline CDR1 and CDR2 sequences are MNHEY and SVGAGI. V shed 0 bases and J 7 bases; nucleotides not matched to a gene: 4. As DNA, the CDR3 is TGTGCCAGCAGTTACTCGACAGGGGAGCGCGGGGAGCTGTTTTTT. As protein: CASSYSTGERGELFF.

V is TRBV14 and J is TRBJ1-5, with TRBD1 matching over 10 bases. V was pared by 4 bases and J by 3 bases, with 9 bases of the junction left unmatched. There are 17 residues in the CDR3. Germline CDR1 SGHDN, CDR2 FVKESK. Here the CDR3 DNA reads TGTGCCAGCAGCCCTAGTCCGGGACAGGGGTACAATCAGCCCCAGCATTTT. It codes for CASSPSPGQGYNQPQHF.

V and J are TRBV4-1 and TRBJ1-4; D uncertain. The CDR3 consists of 15 residues. Trimming pared 1 base from V and 8 bases from J, leaving 14 bases between. Germline lookup yields CDR1 MGHRA and CDR2 YSYEKL. This CDR3 is CASSQGAGSGEKLFF. In nucleotides, the CDR3 is TGCGCCAGCAGCCAAGGGGCAGGTTCCGGCGAAAAACTGTTTTTT.

The chain carries TRBV21-1 and TRBJ2-3; the DNA was not used to check the table's D call, TRBD2. TRBV21-1 represents a pseudogene. This CDR3 contains 16 residues. This CDR3 is CASNPKRLAGTDTQYF. CDR3 sequence (DNA): TGTGCCAGCAACCCGAAGCGACTAGCGGGCACAGATACGCAGTATTTT.

The chain employs TRBV12-5 and TRBJ2-3; 12 nucleotides match TRBD2. Germline CDR1 is LGHNT and CDR2 is FRNRAP. J gave up 5 bases and V 2 bases, and 5 bases lay outside the gene matches. CDR3 length: 16 residues. In DNA, the CDR3 is TGTGCTAGTGGTTTGTTGACTAGCGGGGGAGGAGATACGCAGTATTTT. Its protein product is CASGLLTSGGGDTQYF.

Turning to this clone: Other DNA sequences in the same sample also yield this CDR3. The CDR3 nucleotides are TGTGCCAGCAGTTTCCTAGCGGGCACAGATACGCAGTATTTT. It yields the protein CASSFLAGTDTQYF. The rearrangement uses TRBV28 and TRBJ2-3; 7 bases agree with TRBD2. Germline V gives CDR1 MDHEN, CDR2 SYDVKM. This CDR3 contains 14 residues. V trimming: 3 bases; J trimming: 1 base; junction bases outside the gene matches: 1.

The chain is built from TRBV23-1 and TRBJ2-1, with a weak D call TRBD2 (8 bases). TRBV23-1 is known as an ORF, though its function is uncertain. Trimming pared 2 bases from V and 8 bases from J, leaving 25 bases between. This CDR3 has 18 residues. CDR3 nucleotide sequence: TGCGCCAGCAGTCAAAAGGACGGGGGGGCAAGGGGGCGGGATGAGCAGTTCTTC. It is translated as CASSQKDGGARGRDEQFF.

The chain is built from TRBV5-4 and TRBJ2-7; TRBD1 matches at 11 bases. Germline values: CDR1 SGHNT, CDR2 YYREEE (reference sequence). V shed 0 bases and J 5 bases; nucleotides not matched to a gene: 4. The CDR3 runs to 15 residues. For the CDR3, the DNA is TGTGCCAGCAGCTTGGCCGGGACAGGGGGAGACGAGCAGTACTTC. Translation gives CASSLAGTGGDEQYF.

About this clone itself: The sample has other DNA sequences that encode this CDR3 too. The chain uses TRBV18 and TRBJ1-4; 8 bases agree with TRBD1. V shed 5 bases, J shed 2 bases, and the junction held 7 bases outside the gene matches. CDR1 is KGHSH, CDR2 LQKENI, per germline. CDR3 size: 16 residues. The CDR3: CASSARDRGTNEKLFF. CDR3 coding DNA: TGTGCCAGCTCAGCTCGAGACAGGGGTACTAATGAAAAACTGTTTTTT.

V and J are TRBV28 and TRBJ2-3; TRBD1 matches at 7 bases. Germline lookup yields CDR1 MDHEN and CDR2 SYDVKM. This CDR3 spans 15 amino acids. The junction had 10 bases not matched to a gene; V was cut back by 6 bases and J by 4 bases. The CDR3 protein is CASSAHLQGPDTQYF. CDR3 sequence (DNA): TGTGCCAGCAGCGCCCACCTACAGGGGCCAGATACGCAGTATTTT.

The chain joins TRBV28 to TRBJ1-5; a possible D gene is TRBD1 (5 bases). The germline V gene encodes CDR1 MDHEN and CDR2 SYDVKM. Trimming removed 6 bases from V and 6 bases from J, with 15 bases in between. The CDR3 covers 14 residues. As DNA, the CDR3 is TGTGCCAGCAGCCTTCAGGGAAGGGGTCAGCCCCAGCATTTT. Protein sequence: CASSLQGRGQPQHF.

This chain joins TRBV5-1 and TRBJ1-6; 11 nucleotides match TRBD1. In germline, CDR1 is SGHRS, CDR2 YFSETQ. There are 15 residues in the CDR3. V shed 3 bases and J 13 bases; nucleotides not matched to a gene: 9. In nucleotides, the CDR3 is TGCGCCAGCAGCTCGGCGGGACAGGGGGAATATCCCCTCCACTTT. Translating it yields CASSSAGQGEYPLHF.

The chain recombines TRBV19 with TRBJ2-7; possible D gene TRBD1, 6 bases. Trimming shortened V by 3 bases and J by 0 bases, and 9 bases separated the two germline ends. Germline V CDR1 and CDR2: LNHDA, SQIVND (reference sequence). The CDR3 spans 14 residues. The CDR3, as DNA: TGTGCCAGTAGTATGACAGGAAGCTCCTACGAGCAGTACTTC. It encodes CASSMTGSSYEQYF.

The chain employs TRBV11-2 and TRBJ2-7; 8 bases are shared with TRBD2. The V gene end was trimmed by 0 bases and the J gene end by 4 bases; junction bases not matched to a gene: 11. Germline V gene data show CDR1 as SGHAT and CDR2 as FQNNGV. This CDR3 spans 17 amino acids. In nucleotides, the CDR3 is TGTGCCAGCAGCTTAGATCCTGGCTTAGCGGGAAGGTACGAGCAGTACTTC. It encodes CASSLDPGLAGRYEQYF. Full variable domain (rest looked up from reference TRBV11-2 and TRBJ2-7): EAGVAQSPRYKIIEKRQSVAFWCNPISGHATLYWYQQILGQGPKLLIQFQNNGVVDDSQLPKDRFSAERLKGVDSTLKIQPAKLEDSAVYLCASSLDPGLAGRYEQYFGPGTRLTVT.

The V gene is TRBV27, the J gene TRBJ1-5, with D possibly TRBD1 on 5 matching bases. This CDR3 contains 18 residues. Trimming stripped 1 base from V and 0 bases from J, with 16 bases between. From germline, CDR1 is MNHEY and CDR2 SMNVEV (reference sequence). CDR3 sequence (DNA): TGTGCCAGCAGTTTATTTCCCCCCGGGGGGGATAGCAATCAGCCCCAGCATTTT. Protein sequence: CASSLFPPGGDSNQPQHF.

J is TRBJ2-3 and V is TRBV7-9, with 7 bases fitting TRBD1. CDR3 length: 14 residues. The V segment lost 7 bases and the J segment 10 bases; nucleotides outside the gene matches: 14. The V gene's germline CDR1 is SEHNR and CDR2 FQNEAQ (reference sequence). CDR3 DNA sequence: TGTGCCAGCACCTCCGAGGGGGCCCAATCTTCGCAGTATTTT. It encodes CASTSEGAQSSQYF.

This clone came up a few times. The chain joins TRBV6-5 to TRBJ2-7, with 7 bases identical to TRBD2. The J segment lost 7 bases and the V segment lost 6 bases, leaving 15 bases of the junction unmatched. The germline gives CDR1 MNHEY, CDR2 SVGAGI. This CDR3 contains 15 residues. The CDR3 DNA reads as TGTGCCAGCAGCCGTGGACGCCAACCCGGGGGGGAGCAGTACTTC. Amino acid sequence: CASSRGRQPGGEQYF.